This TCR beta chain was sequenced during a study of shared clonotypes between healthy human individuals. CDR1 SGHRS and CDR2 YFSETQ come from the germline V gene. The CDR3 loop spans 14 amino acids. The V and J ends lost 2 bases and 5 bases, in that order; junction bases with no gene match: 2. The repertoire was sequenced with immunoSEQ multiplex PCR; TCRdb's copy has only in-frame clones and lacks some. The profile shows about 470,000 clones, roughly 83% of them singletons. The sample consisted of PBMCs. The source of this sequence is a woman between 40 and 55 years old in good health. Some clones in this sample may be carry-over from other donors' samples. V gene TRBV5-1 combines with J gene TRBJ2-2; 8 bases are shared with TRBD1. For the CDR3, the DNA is TGCGCCAGCAGCTTAAGACAGGGGACCGGGGAGCTGTTTTTT. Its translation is CASSLRQGTGELFF.